This record concerns one T cell receptor beta chain sequence. Its cognate antigen has yet to be identified. No base-level quality is on record; no much larger clone is a single base apart. TCRbeta CDR3 regions were amplified from genomic DNA using the immunoSEQ Assay, a bias-controlled multiplex PCR. On the authors' methods: Within the assay, amplification of reference gene primers was used to estimate how many nucleated cells each sample contained. Sequence reads were collapsed and filtered to measure the absolute abundance of every unique TCRbeta CDR3 rearrangement. For each sample, productive Simpson clonality was calculated as the square root of Simpson's diversity index over productive rearrangements. This is the immuneACCESS table as TCRdb keeps it, with only in-frame sequences that have V and J called. A part of the clones is gone; compared with another copy, unresolved V genes explain less than half, and the rest is unexplained. D and trimming were read from the DNA, whereas the V and J calls and clone size are those reported in that table. The sample table holds 300,000 to 350,000 clones, of which approximately 88% were seen once. Less than 5.5% of the sample is taken by the ten largest.

The data were obtained in a study of blood T cell repertoires in COVID-19 (dated by TCRdb to between 2020 and 2021). For the wider study: Samples covering the acute and convalescent phases of COVID-19 were provided by collaborators in the United States, Italy and Spain. The material from the prospective study consisted of cDNA or gDNA derived from T cells, B-cell-depleted T cells, or PBMCs. Subjects who had been exposed to COVID-19, were actively infected with it, or had recovered from it provided the deeply sampled blood TCRbeta repertoires that made up the dataset. A freely available public database, intended as a resource for researchers studying the immune response to SARS-CoV-2, is where the repertoires were released. Samples came from the ongoing ImmuneRACE study (first 160 participants) plus 1,254 subjects from 6 global collaborators. A de-identified subject ID, COVID-19 status, age in years and sex were almost always included in the sample metadata. HLA class I and class II types, where available, came from metadata supplied by the sample provider rather than from assay-based typing. What the research found in general, with its limitations: How much clinical and demographic metadata was included differed by source and by participant, and the metadata was provided uncurated.

For CDR1 and CDR2, the germline V gene lists MNHEY and SVGAGI. The CDR3 holds 14 amino acids from the cysteine to the phenylalanine. Only the CDR3 DNA is retained, 42 bases long and in frame from the first base. V lost 1 base and J lost 10 bases; the stretch between them is 11 bases long. Enrolling through a virtual design, the prospective study's participants ranged in age from roughly 18 to 95 years and lived across around 25 United States geographic areas. In the prospective study, cohorts were assigned on the basis of participant-reported clinical history obtained from a screening survey and a study questionnaire. For ImmuneRACE Cohort 3, a participant was defined as recovered based on two consecutive negative NP/OP PCR tests, clearance by a healthcare professional, or resolution of symptoms. Each participant in the prospective study had whole blood, serum and a nasopharyngeal or oropharyngeal swab collected by mobile phlebotomists. Prospective study participants could optionally give additional blood draws and questionnaires over an approximately two-month period. Before DNA extraction, prospective study blood samples were shipped either frozen or at room temperature.

This receptor chain uses TRBV6-5 and TRBJ1-6; no D segment can be confidently identified. This TCR was sampled from a man aged 25 to 40 who had recovered from COVID-19. The sample consisted of PBMCs or T cells enriched from blood (not recorded which). The bases are TGTGCCAGCAGTTACTTCGGACCGGGATCACCCCTCCACTTT. This sequence encodes CASSYFGPGSPLHF.